This T cell receptor (beta chain) was sequenced in a study of blood T cell repertoires in COVID-19. The CDR3 spans 14 residues. CDR1 and CDR2 from the germline V gene are SQVTM and ANQGSEA. Trimming removed 3 bases from V and 8 bases from J, with 19 bases in between. Per the authors' pipeline: Counts of nucleated cells, estimated from reference gene primer amplification, were obtained. Using immunoSEQ multiplex PCR, the repertoire was profiled, and TCRdb retains in-frame clones only, with some absent. From that table come the V and J calls and clone size; the DNA was used to work out D and trimming. Here the sample spans fewer than 200,000 clones, about 85% being singletons. Participants were aged roughly 18 to 90 years from about two dozen US areas.

The chain employs TRBV29-1 and TRBJ1-2; TRBD1 might be the D (5 bases). The clonotype comes from a woman in her 40s in a cohort exposed to, infected with or recovered from COVID-19 (not recorded which). Sequenced material: PBMCs or T cells enriched from blood (not recorded which). The CDR3 DNA follows: TGCAGCGTTGACCGGGACTCCCTGCATAGGGGCTACACCTTC. Translated, it gives CSVDRDSLHRGYTF.